Below, one T cell receptor (beta chain) is given with its context. Antigen unknown. Per the germline V gene, CDR1 is DFQATT and CDR2 is SNEGSKA (reference sequence). The CDR3 extends over 14 amino acids. Trimming removed 0 bases at V and 5 bases at J, with 13 bases between. This entry belongs to a study of identical twins. Each donor (without exception) was a healthy Caucasian. Study-wide results and limits: Abundant beta clonotypes from cord blood had fewer insertions, unlike memory repertoires, which showed none. Excess sharing between twins was weaker in beta out-of-frame sequences. Out-of-frame alpha sequences common to twins exhibited a surplus of low generation probability.

One entry per CDR3 protein, called by TCRdb with MiXCR from the 5' RACE reads. The profile shows about 250,000 distinct CDR3 sequences, over 12% of them singletons. Sample: memory (CD45RO+) T cells sorted from blood. The chain couples TRBV20-1 to TRBJ1-2; D is ambiguous. This clonotype was obtained from a woman in her late teens or twenties in good health. CDR3 nucleotides: TGCAGTGCTAGAGATTCGAGCGGGAGATATGGCTACACCTTC. This translates into CSARDSSGRYGYTF.